The following is a T cell receptor (beta chain) sequence with its context. These data are taken from a study of T-cell reconstitution after alpha-beta-depleted transplantation in children. Unique molecular identifiers were used to barcode this TCRbeta library. A single record per CDR3 protein comes from TCRdb applying MiXCR to the PCR reads. This sample carries about 500,000 distinct CDR3 sequences, around a third of them seen once, and the ten largest clones take approximately 2.3%. The germline V gene has CDR1 LNHNV and CDR2 YYDKDF (reference sequence). The CDR3 loop spans 19 amino acids. Trimming removed 0 bases from V and 5 bases from J; junction bases left unmatched: 16.

The chain recombines TRBV15 with TRBJ2-5; 9 positions agree with TRBD2. The starting material was PBMCs from the stem cell graft donor, obtained from the stem cell graft. The TCR was taken from a human donor who donated a stem cell graft to a child with aplastic anemia. CDR3 in amino acids: CATSRDLAGSFRRWETQYF. The CDR3 DNA is TGTGCCACCAGCAGAGACCTAGCGGGATCATTCCGAAGGTGGGAGACCCAGTACTTC.